These 14 T cell receptor beta chains originate from one sample sequenced in a study of blood T cell repertoires in COVID-19. The table came from immunoSEQ multiplex PCR; TCRdb's copy has only in-frame clones and leaves some out. The profile covers about 240,000 clones, with approximately 85% appearing a single time and about 0.8% taken by the ten largest. The specimen was peripheral blood. The receptors shown here come from a woman in her 30s with acute or convalescent COVID-19.

V and J are TRBV4-1 and TRBJ1-4; TRBD1 is a possible D gene (5 bases). V lost 1 base to trimming and J lost 8 bases, with 11 bases between them. The CDR3 covers 14 residues. The germline gives CDR1 MGHRA, CDR2 YSYEKL. CDR3 nucleotides: TGCGCCAGCAGCCAAGTAGGACATGTCGAAAAACTGTTTTTT. As protein: CASSQVGHVEKLFF.

Only a few counts were recorded for this clone. J is TRBJ1-3 and V is TRBV2; TRBD1 matches at 9 bases. The CDR3 extends over 16 amino acids. CDR1 and CDR2 from the germline V gene are SNHLY and FYNNEI. The junction had 7 bases not matched to a gene; V was cut back by 7 bases and J by 0 bases. This chain's CDR3 is CASTLTGGFSGNTIYF. The CDR3 DNA sequence: TGTGCCAGCACCCTGACAGGGGGTTTCTCTGGAAACACCATATATTTT.

The V gene is TRBV5-5, the J gene TRBJ2-6, with D possibly matching TRBD2 (5 bases). The CDR3 has 17 amino acids. V was shortened by 2 bases and J by 4 bases, with 16 bases between the two germline ends. CDR1 is SGHKS, CDR2 YYEKEE, per germline (reference sequence). In DNA, the CDR3 is TGTGCCAGCAGCTTATTGACGGACTCTCTGGGGGCCAACGTCCTGACTTTC. This sequence encodes CASSLLTDSLGANVLTF.

This rearrangement joins TRBV15 to TRBJ1-1; TRBD1 is a possible D gene (5 bases). Trimming removed 6 bases at V and 1 base at J, with 12 bases between. CDR1 LNHNV and CDR2 YYDKDF come from the germline V gene (reference sequence). There are 14 residues in the CDR3. The CDR3 spells CATSDRVGNTEAFF. The CDR3 nucleotides read TGTGCCACCAGTGACAGAGTAGGGAACACTGAAGCTTTCTTT.

V and J are TRBV7-9 and TRBJ1-5; 11 positions match TRBD1. The V gene end was trimmed by 1 base and the J gene end by 12 bases; junction bases not matched to a gene: 5. CDR3 length: 14 amino acids. Looked up from germline, CDR1 is SEHNR and CDR2 is FQNEAQ (reference sequence). CDR3 coding DNA: TGTGCCAGCAGCTTAGTGGGACAGGGGGACAACCAGCATTTT. Its protein product is CASSLVGQGDNQHF.

The gene calls are TRBV2 and TRBJ1-4; D is unclear. Trimming pared 6 bases from V and 8 bases from J, leaving 13 bases between. CDR3 length: 13 amino acids. Germline lookup yields CDR1 SNHLY and CDR2 FYNNEI. The CDR3 DNA reads TGTGCCAGCAGGGGAGTCTCCGGGGAAAAACTGTTTTTT. Translation gives CASRGVSGEKLFF.

V gene TRBV29-1 combines with J gene TRBJ2-3; 7 bases agree with TRBD2. CDR1 and CDR2 from the germline V gene are SQVTM and ANQGSEA. With V trimmed by 4 bases and J by 2 bases, 12 bases remained unmatched. CDR3 length: 16 residues. Here the CDR3 reads CSVALIAGEPTDTQYF. Here the CDR3 DNA reads TGCAGCGTTGCCTTGATAGCGGGTGAACCCACAGATACGCAGTATTTT.

This clone appeared once. The chain recombines TRBV18 with TRBJ1-1; no definite D call. The CDR3 is 15 amino acids. Trimming cost V 3 bases and J 0 bases, with 11 bases left between them. CDR1 KGHSH and CDR2 LQKENI come from the germline V gene. CDR3 DNA: TGTGCCAGCTCACCGACTAGGGCAATGAACACTGAAGCTTTCTTT. Amino acid sequence: CASSPTRAMNTEAFF.

This chain uses TRBV7-2 with TRBJ2-5; D is perhaps TRBD2 (6 bases). The CDR3 is 18 residues long. Germline V gene data show CDR1 as SGHTA and CDR2 as FQGNSA. Between the trimmed V and J ends, which lost 0 bases and 2 bases, there was a span of 19 bases. CDR3 DNA: TGTGCCAGCAGCTTAGCAGGGTACGGGCGGGGCCGACAAGAGACCCAGTACTTC. This encodes CASSLAGYGRGRQETQYF.

The chain couples TRBV9 to TRBJ2-4, with no clear D. This CDR3 contains 16 residues. CDR1 is SGDLS and CDR2 is YYNGEE in the germline V gene. Trimming took off 2 bases at V and 0 bases at J, with 12 bases between the two ends. As DNA, the CDR3 is TGTGCCAGCAGCGTTTCTAGTTTGTTAGCCAAAAACATTCAGTACTTC. This gives the protein CASSVSSLLAKNIQYF.

V gene TRBV11-3 combines with J gene TRBJ2-5, with TRBD2 identical over 11 bases. Per the germline V gene, CDR1 is SGHNT and CDR2 is YENEEA. The CDR3 extends over 19 amino acids. V shed 0 bases, J shed 4 bases, and the junction held 13 bases outside the gene matches. CDR3 nucleotides: TGTGCCAGCAGCTTAGATCTTACTAGCGGGAGAATGGGGGGAGAGACCCAGTACTTC. Translation: CASSLDLTSGRMGGETQYF.

V usage is TRBV6-1 and J usage is TRBJ2-3, with 8 bases that match TRBD2. CDR1 is MNHNS and CDR2 is SASEGT in the germline V gene. The CDR3 length is 15 residues. V lost 3 bases and J lost 6; bases outside the gene matches: 8. The CDR3 reads CASSEVAGRADTQYF. The DNA of the CDR3 is TGTGCCAGCAGTGAGGTAGCGGGAAGAGCGGATACGCAGTATTTT.

The chain links TRBV4-3 to TRBJ1-2; 8 bases agree with TRBD1. Germline-derived CDR1 and CDR2 are LGHNA and YSLEER. J was trimmed by 3 bases and V by 4 bases; bases with no gene match: 1. The CDR3 sequence is 13 residues long. The CDR3 is CASSLQGDYGYTF. Here the CDR3 DNA reads TGCGCCAGCAGCCTACAGGGGGACTATGGCTACACCTTC.

This clone was seen only once. V gene TRBV6-5 combines with J gene TRBJ1-4; D perhaps matches TRBD1 (6 bases). Germline-derived CDR1 and CDR2 are MNHEY and SVGAGI. The V gene lost 7 bases and the J gene lost 4 bases, with 16 bases spanning the gap. This CDR3 is 15 amino acids long. The CDR3 sequence is CASTSRQAYNEKLFF. The CDR3 nucleotides are TGTGCCAGCACCTCCCGACAGGCTTATAATGAAAAACTGTTTTTT.